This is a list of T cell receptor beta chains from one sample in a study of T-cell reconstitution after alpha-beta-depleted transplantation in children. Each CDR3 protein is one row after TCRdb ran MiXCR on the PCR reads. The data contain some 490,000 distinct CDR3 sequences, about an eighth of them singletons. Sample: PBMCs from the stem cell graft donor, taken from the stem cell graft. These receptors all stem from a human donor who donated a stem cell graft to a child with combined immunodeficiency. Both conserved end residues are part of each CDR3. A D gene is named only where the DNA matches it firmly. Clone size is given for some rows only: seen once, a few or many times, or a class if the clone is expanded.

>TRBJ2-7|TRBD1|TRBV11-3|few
TGTGCCAGCAACCAGGGGACAGGGAACGAGCAGTACTTC
CASNQGTGNEQYF
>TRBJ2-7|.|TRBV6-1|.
TGTGCCAGCAGAGCTACAGGGCTCTCCTACGAGCAGTACTTC
CASRATGLSYEQYF
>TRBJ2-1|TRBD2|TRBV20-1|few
TGCAGTGCCTACCGTCTAGCGGGAGGGCCCTCGGGGGGGAATGAGCAGTTCTTC
CSAYRLAGGPSGGNEQFF
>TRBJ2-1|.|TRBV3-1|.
TGTGCCAGCAGCCAAGCAGTCGGCGACTACAATGAGCAGTTCTTC
CASSQAVGDYNEQFF
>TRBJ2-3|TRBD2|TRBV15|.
TGTGCCACCAGCAGAGCCGCGTCGACTAGCGGGGGAGATACGCAGTATTTT
CATSRAASTSGGDTQYF
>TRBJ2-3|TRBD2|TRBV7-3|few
TGTGCCAGCAGTTTACTAGCGGGAGGGACGGTTACGCAGTATTTT
CASSLLAGGTVTQYF
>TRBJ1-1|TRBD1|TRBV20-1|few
TGCAGTGCCCGGTACAGGGGGCGGAACACTGAAGCTTTCTTT
CSARYRGRNTEAFF
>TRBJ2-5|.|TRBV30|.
TGTGCCTGGAGTCACACTAGATCGGAGACCCAGTACTTC
CAWSHTRSETQYF
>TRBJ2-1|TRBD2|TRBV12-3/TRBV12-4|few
TGTGCCAGCAGTGGGAGACTAGCGGGAAAATTCTACAATGAGCAGTTCTTC
CASSGRLAGKFYNEQFF
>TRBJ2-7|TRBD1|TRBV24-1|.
TGTGCCACCAGTGCCTACTCCGGGACAGGGGCCTACGAGCAGTACTTC
CATSAYSGTGAYEQYF
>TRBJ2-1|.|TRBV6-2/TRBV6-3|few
TGTGCCAGCAGAAAGCGGACGGCCTACAATGAGCAGTTCTTC
CASRKRTAYNEQFF
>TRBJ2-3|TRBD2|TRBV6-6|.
TGTGCCGGGAGGGGAATCGTAGGAGATACGCAGTATTTT
CAGRGIVGDTQYF
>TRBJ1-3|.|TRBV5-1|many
TGCGCCAGCAGCTTGGGTGACCTGAACTCTGGAAACACCATATATTTT
CASSLGDLNSGNTIYF
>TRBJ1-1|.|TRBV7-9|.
TGTGCCAGCAGCTTAACTCCGGACACTGAAGCTTTCTTT
CASSLTPDTEAFF
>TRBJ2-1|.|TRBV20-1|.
TGCACTCTCCGACAACGCCGGGCGGATGAGCAGTTCTTC
CTLRQRRADEQFF
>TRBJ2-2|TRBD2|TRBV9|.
TGTGCCAGCACTCTAGTGGGGACTAGCAGACCCGGGGAGCTGTTTTTT
CASTLVGTSRPGELFF
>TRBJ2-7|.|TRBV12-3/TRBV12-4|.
TGTGCCAGCAGTCCCCGATGGGGAGTCTACGAGCAGTACTTC
CASSPRWGVYEQYF
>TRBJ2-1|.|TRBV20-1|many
TGCAGTGCTAGTGTGGCGCCGCTCAATGAGCAGTTCTTC
CSASVAPLNEQFF
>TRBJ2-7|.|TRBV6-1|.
TGTGCCAGCAGATCCGTTACAGGGTCGGACGAGCAGTACTTC
CASRSVTGSDEQYF
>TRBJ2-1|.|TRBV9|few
TGTGCCAGCAGCGGGTGGGGGGCCTCCTACAATGAGCAGTTCTTC
CASSGWGASYNEQFF
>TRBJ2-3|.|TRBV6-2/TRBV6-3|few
TGTGCCAGCAGTTACGACGCGTCAGATACGCAGTATTTT
CASSYDASDTQYF
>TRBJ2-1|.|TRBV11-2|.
TGTGCCAGCAGCTTGGACCTTCTAGCAAGTGAGCAGTTCTTC
CASSLDLLASEQFF
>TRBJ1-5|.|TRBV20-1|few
TGCAGTGCTAGAGATCCAGGTCGCGATAGCAATCAGCCCCAGCATTTT
CSARDPGRDSNQPQHF
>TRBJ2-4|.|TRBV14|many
TGTGCCAGCAGCTACGGACAGCCAAACATTCAGTACTTC
CASSYGQPNIQYF
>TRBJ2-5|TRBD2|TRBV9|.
TGTGCCAGCAGCTTCGGACTAGCGGGGGGCGGGGGGGAGACCCAGTACTTC
CASSFGLAGGGGETQYF
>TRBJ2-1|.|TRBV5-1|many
TGCGCCAGCATCGGGGGCCCGACCCACAATGAGCAGTTCTTC
CASIGGPTHNEQFF
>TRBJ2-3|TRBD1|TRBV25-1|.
TGTGCCAGCAGCGCCGGGACAGCCATCACAGATACGCAGTATTTT
CASSAGTAITDTQYF
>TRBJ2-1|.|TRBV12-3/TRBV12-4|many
TGTGCCAGCAGTTCCCGACCTCGGGACAAAGAGAATGAGCAGTTCTTC
CASSSRPRDKENEQFF
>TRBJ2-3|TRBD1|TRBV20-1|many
TGCAGTGCTACCGTACAGGGGGCGGGCACAGATACGCAGTATTTT
CSATVQGAGTDTQYF
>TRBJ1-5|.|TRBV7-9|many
TGTGCCAGCAGCTTAGATGATCAGCCCCAGCATTTT
CASSLDDQPQHF
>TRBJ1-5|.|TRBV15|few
TGTGCCACCAGCCCCCTATCGAGGGAACCGAATCAGCCCCAGCATTTT
CATSPLSREPNQPQHF
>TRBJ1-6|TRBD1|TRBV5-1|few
TGCGCCAGCAGCTTCGGGACAGGGCTTAATTCACCCCTCCACTTT
CASSFGTGLNSPLHF
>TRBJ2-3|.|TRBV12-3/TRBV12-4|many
TGTGCCAGCAGACCTTATGGCGGCACAGATACGCAGTATTTT
CASRPYGGTDTQYF
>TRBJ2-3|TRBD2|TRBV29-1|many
TGCAGCGTGAACCAGCGGGAGGGAGGAACAGATACGCAGTATTTT
CSVNQREGGTDTQYF
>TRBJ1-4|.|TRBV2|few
TGTGCCAGCAGCGCCAGGGAGGTTGAAAAACTGTTTTTT
CASSAREVEKLFF
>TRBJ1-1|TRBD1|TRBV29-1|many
TGCAGCGCCGGACAGGGCGCGAACACTGAAGCTTTCTTT
CSAGQGANTEAFF
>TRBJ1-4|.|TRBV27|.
TGTGCCAGCAAGGGAGGGACCCGGAATGAAAAACTGTTTTTT
CASKGGTRNEKLFF
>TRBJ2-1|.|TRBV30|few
TGTGCCTGGTCCGATTTTAGGGGCTCCTACAATGAGCAGTTCTTC
CAWSDFRGSYNEQFF
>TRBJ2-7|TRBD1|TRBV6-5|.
TGTGCCAGCAGTTATGGGACAGGGATCTACGAGCAGTACTTC
CASSYGTGIYEQYF
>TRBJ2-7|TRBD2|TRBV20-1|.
TGCAGTGCTAGGCGAGAGCCGGGACTAGACTACGAGCAGTACTTC
CSARREPGLDYEQYF
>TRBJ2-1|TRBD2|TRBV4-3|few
TGCGCCAGCAGCCGAAGCCCGGCGGGAGGGTGGGCTGAGCAGTTCTTC
CASSRSPAGGWAEQFF
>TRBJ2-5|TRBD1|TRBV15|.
TGTGCCACCAAAATGGGACAGAACGAGAAGACCCAGTACTTC
CATKMGQNEKTQYF
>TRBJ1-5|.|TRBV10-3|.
TGTGCCATCAGTGAGTCGTGGGACCAAAATCAGCCCCAGCATTTT
CAISESWDQNQPQHF
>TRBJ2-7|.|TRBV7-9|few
TGTGCCAGCAGCTTCAACAGGGCGAGGGGGTCCTACGAGCAGTACTTC
CASSFNRARGSYEQYF
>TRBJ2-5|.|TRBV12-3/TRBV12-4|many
TGTGCCAGCAGCCCCTCACAGGGCCAAGAGACCCAGTACTTC
CASSPSQGQETQYF
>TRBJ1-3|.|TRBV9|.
TGTGCCAGCAGCACCCGGCCGGGCTCTGGAAACACCATATATTTT
CASSTRPGSGNTIYF
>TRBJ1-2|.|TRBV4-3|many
TGCGCCAGCAGCCAAGATCGGAGACTCTTGAACTATGGCTACACCTTC
CASSQDRRLLNYGYTF